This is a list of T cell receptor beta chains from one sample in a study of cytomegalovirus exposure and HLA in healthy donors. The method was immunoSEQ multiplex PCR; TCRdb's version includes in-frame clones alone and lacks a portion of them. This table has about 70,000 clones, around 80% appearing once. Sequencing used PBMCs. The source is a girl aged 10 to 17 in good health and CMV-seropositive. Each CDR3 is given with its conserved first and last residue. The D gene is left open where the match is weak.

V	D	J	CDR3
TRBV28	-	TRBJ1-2	CASSLTLRLNGYTF
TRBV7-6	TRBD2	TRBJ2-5	CASSLMASGHSYQETQYF
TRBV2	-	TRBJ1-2	CASSEPGLYGYTF
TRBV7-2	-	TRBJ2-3	CASSFYEGTQYF
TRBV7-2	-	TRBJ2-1	CASSTGVPLVF
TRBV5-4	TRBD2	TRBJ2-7	CASSLGLASYEQYF
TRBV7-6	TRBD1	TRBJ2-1	CASSSAGGYNEQFF
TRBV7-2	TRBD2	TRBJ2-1	CASSYRTSGTLEQFF
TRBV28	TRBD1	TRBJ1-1	CASSPRTGKAFF
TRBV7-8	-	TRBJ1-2	CASSLGGAGYGYTF
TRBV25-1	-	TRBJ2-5	CASKSLAETQYF
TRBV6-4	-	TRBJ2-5	CASSVVLGSETQYF
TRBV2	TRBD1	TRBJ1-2	CARDRDYGYTF
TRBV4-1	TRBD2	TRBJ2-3	CASSTRDYGSTDTQYF
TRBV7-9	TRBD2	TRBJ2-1	CASSFRTGGRTGYNEQFF
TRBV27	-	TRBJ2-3	CASSFSRDTDTQYF
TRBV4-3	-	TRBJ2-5	CASSQEPTQETQYF
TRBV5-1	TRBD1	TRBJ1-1	CASSLAGGSSTEAFF
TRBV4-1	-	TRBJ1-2	CASSQVHGQRGPGGYTF
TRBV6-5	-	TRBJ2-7	CASSLDPRSSYEQYF
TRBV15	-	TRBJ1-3	CATSATVDSGNTIYF
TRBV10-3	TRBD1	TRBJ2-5	CAISAVDRAQETQYF
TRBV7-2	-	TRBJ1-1	CASSSDFRGTEAFF
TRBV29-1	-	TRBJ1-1	CSVGVGGFKAFF
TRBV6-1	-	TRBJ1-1	CASSEEPWYTEAFF
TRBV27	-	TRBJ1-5	CASSSFNQPQHF
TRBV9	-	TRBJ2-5	CASSAYLQETQYF
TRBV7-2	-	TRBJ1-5	CASSFNLRVDQPQHF
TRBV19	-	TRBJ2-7	CASSIGAAREQYF
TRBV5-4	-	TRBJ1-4	CASSLEDTEKLFF
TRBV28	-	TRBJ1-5	CASSQPGWPQHF
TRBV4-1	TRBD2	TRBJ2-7	CASSHPGLAGGPASYEQYF
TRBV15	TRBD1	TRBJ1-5	CATRGTGGQPQHF
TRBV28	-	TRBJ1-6	CASSLYQGSSPLHF
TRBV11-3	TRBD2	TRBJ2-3	CASSLTGGVDTQYF
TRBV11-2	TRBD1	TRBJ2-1	CASSSDRDGEQFF
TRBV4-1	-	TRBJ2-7	CASSQVGSRNYYEQYF
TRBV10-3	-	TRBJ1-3	CAISESPPGDTIYF
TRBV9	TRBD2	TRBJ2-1	CASSGLAGPREQFF
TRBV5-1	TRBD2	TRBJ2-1	CASRSRGGFDEQFF
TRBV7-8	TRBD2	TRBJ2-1	CASARLAGGGDEQFF
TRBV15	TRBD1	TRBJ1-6	CATSRDRGQGSSPLHF
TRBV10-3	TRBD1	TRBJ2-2	CAISSSPGGNTGELFF
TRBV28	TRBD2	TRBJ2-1	CASSYAGAKGEQFF
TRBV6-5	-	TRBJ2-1	CASRASRDNEQFF
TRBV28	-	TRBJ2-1	CASMGTLLSYNEQFF
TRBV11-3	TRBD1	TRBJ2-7	CASSLTSTGVYEQYF
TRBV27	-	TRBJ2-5	CASSSRDTLQETQYF
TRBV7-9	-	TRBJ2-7	CASSTRGGIGVPYEQYF
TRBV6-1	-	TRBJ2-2	CASSHGELFF
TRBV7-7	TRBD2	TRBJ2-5	CASSATALAGAQETQYF
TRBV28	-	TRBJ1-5	CASSIRGSSNQPQHF
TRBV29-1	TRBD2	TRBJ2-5	CSVKSGRVANF
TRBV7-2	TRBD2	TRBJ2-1	CASSLVAGGGNEQFF
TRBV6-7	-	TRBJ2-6	CASSYSMPGQTNSGANVLTF
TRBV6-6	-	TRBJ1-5	CASSYSRRQPQHF
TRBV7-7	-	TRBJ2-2	CASSLSLASTGELFF
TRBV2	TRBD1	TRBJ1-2	CASRRDSGTNYGYTF
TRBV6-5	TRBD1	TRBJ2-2	CASTRTGGTGELFF
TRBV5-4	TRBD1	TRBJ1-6	CASSLGGRTGDSPLHF